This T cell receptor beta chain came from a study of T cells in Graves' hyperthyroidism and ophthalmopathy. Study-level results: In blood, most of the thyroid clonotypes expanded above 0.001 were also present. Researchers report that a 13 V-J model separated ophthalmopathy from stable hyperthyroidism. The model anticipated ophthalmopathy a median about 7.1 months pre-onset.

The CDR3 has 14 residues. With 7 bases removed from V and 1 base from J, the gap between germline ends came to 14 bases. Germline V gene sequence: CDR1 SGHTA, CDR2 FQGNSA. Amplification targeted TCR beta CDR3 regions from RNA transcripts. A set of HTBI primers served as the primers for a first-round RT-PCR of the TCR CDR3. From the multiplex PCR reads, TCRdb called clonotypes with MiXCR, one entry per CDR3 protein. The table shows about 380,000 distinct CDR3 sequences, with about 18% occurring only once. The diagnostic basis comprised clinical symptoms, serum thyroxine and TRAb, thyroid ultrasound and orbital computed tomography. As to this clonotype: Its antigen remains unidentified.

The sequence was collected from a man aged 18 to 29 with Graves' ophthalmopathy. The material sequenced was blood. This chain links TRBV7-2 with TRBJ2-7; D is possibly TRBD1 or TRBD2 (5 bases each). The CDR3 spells CASNFGTVSYEQYF. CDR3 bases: TGTGCCAGCAATTTCGGGACGGTTTCCTACGAGCAGTACTTC.